Presented here are 24 T cell receptor beta chains from one specimen sequenced in a study of regulatory T cells in long-lasting Graves disease. With iRepertoire HTBI primers and Arm-PCR of CDR3 regions, TCR beta libraries were built. TCRdb re-called the multiplex PCR reads through MiXCR, storing one row per CDR3 protein. The sample shows around 500,000 distinct CDR3 sequences, roughly 14% of them seen only once. Time point noted: newly diagnosed GD, antithyroid drugs for less than 3 months. Isolated PBMC RNA provided the starting material for the TCR library. These data were likewise used in another study, on T cells in Graves' hyperthyroidism and ophthalmopathy.

Sequencing used peripheral blood mononuclear cells (PBMCs), obtained at new diagnosis, from a patient treated with antithyroid drugs. These receptors were taken from a man between 25 and 39 years old with Graves disease.

CDR3 residues: CASSFGGGAEAFF. The CDR3 DNA reads as TGTGCCAGTAGTTTTGGTGGCGGGGCTGAAGCTTTCTTT. V gene TRBV19 combines with J gene TRBJ1-1; D is uncertain. The V gene's germline CDR1 is LNHDA and CDR2 SQIVND (reference sequence). The CDR3 runs 13 residues. The germline V and J ends were trimmed by 5 bases and 6 bases, with 13 bases remaining between them.

This clonotype was detected ten times or more. The J gene is TRBJ2-7, the V gene TRBV2, with 13 bases that match TRBD2. In germline, CDR1 is SNHLY, CDR2 FYNNEI. J was trimmed by 7 bases and V by 6 bases; bases with no gene match: 9. There are 15 residues in the CDR3. This CDR3 is CASSQGLAGIEEQYF. CDR3 nucleotide sequence: TGTGCCAGCAGCCAGGGACTAGCGGGAATTGAGGAGCAGTACTTC.

The genes are TRBV5-4 and TRBJ1-1; D is ambiguous. CDR1 is SGHNT, CDR2 YYREEE, per germline (reference sequence). The CDR3 is 14 residues long. V lost 0 bases, J lost 0 bases, and 6 bases lay in between. This CDR3 reads CASSLAPVNTEAFF. The CDR3 coding sequence is TGTGCCAGCAGCTTGGCCCCTGTGAACACTGAAGCTTTCTTT.

This rearrangement joins TRBV6-2 or TRBV6-3 to TRBJ2-3; 9 nucleotides align to TRBD2. Germline CDR1 MNHEY, CDR2 SVGEGT. This CDR3 region has 16 residues. The J segment lost 2 bases and the V segment lost 4 bases, leaving 7 bases of the junction unmatched. The CDR3 DNA reads TGTGCCAGCAGTTTCCTCGGACTAGCGAACACAGATACGCAGTATTTT. Protein: CASSFLGLANTDTQYF.

There are many counts of this clonotype. The rearrangement uses TRBV27 and TRBJ1-1, with 7 bases that match TRBD1. With V trimmed by 5 bases and J by 10 bases, 7 bases remained unmatched. The germline gives CDR1 MNHEY, CDR2 SMNVEV (reference sequence). This CDR3 contains 12 residues. The CDR3, as DNA: TGTGCCAGCAGTGAGACAGGGACTAGAGCTTTCTTT. Its protein is CASSETGTRAFF.

The sample holds many counts of this clonotype. This sequence joins TRBV13 and TRBJ2-1; D perhaps matches TRBD2 (6 bases). V lost 4 bases, J lost 13 bases, and 20 bases lay in between. Germline loops: CDR1 PRHDT, CDR2 FYEKMQ (reference sequence). The CDR3 totals 14 residues. CDR3: CASSSPERALEQFF. CDR3 nucleotides: TGTGCCAGCAGCTCCCCGGAGCGGGCCCTGGAACAGTTCTTC.

There are many counts of this clonotype. The chain recombines TRBV7-9 with TRBJ2-3; D call uncertain. This CDR3 has 14 amino acids. Trimming shortened V by 3 bases and J by 2 bases, and 9 bases separated the two germline ends. CDR1 and CDR2 (germline): SEHNR, FQNEAQ (reference sequence). CDR3 sequence (DNA): TGTGCCAGCAGCTTTAGGGCGGCCACAGATACGCAGTATTTT. It codes for CASSFRAATDTQYF.

As regards this clonotype: The junction does not match germline at one end; this may be a read error. The chain is built from TRBV5-6 and TRBJ1-6; TRBD1 matches 8 bases. The CDR3 covers 14 residues. Germline V gene sequence: CDR1 SGHDT, CDR2 YYEEEE. Here the CDR3 reads CVSSVTTGDSPLHF. DNA for the CDR3: TGTGTCAGCAGCGTAACGACAGGGGATTCACCCCTCCACTTT.

This clonotype was recorded at least ten times. The chain uses TRBV5-1 and TRBJ2-5, with 8 bases lining up with TRBD2. The DNA end is more similar to TRBJ2-1, so the J call may be wrong. The CDR3 has 15 residues. Germline V gene lookup returns CDR1 SGHRS and CDR2 YFSETQ. CDR3 coding DNA: TGCGCCAGCAGCTTGGTAACCGGGACTAGCAATGAGCAGTTCTTC. Encoded protein: CASSLVTGTSNEQFF.

On this clonotype: This likely traces to a read error, being one base from a far larger clone. V gene TRBV6-2 or TRBV6-3 combines with J gene TRBJ2-1; weak D call: TRBD1 (5 bases). Trimming removed 5 bases from V and 4 bases from J, with 9 bases in between. The germline gives CDR1 MNHEY, CDR2 SVGEGT. CDR3 length: 13 amino acids. The CDR3 nucleotides are TGTGCCAGCAGTGAACAGGCGTACAATGAGCAGTTCTTC. Its translation is CASSEQAYNEQFF.

This clonotype showed up just a few times. Relative to the germline gene, one junction end is altered; a read error may explain this. This chain uses TRBV2 with TRBJ2-3, with D tentatively TRBD2 (8 bases). This CDR3 spans 14 amino acids. CDR1 SNHLY and CDR2 FYNNEI come from the germline V gene. CDR3 DNA: TGTGCCAGCACCGGGAGGGGGCGCGCAGATTCGCAGTATTTT. It is translated as CASTGRGRADSQYF.

The chain combines TRBV5-6 with TRBJ2-3; no clear D gene. Germline values: CDR1 SGHDT, CDR2 YYEEEE. The CDR3 spans 11 residues. Deletions cut 2 bases from V and 15 bases from J, with 13 bases between. CDR3 bases: TGTGCCAGCAGCTTAGAAGCACGAACATATTTT. This codes for CASSLEARTYF.

This clonotype was counted many times. This chain connects TRBV29-1 to TRBJ2-5, with TRBD1 as a possible D gene (5 bases). The V end was cut by 6 bases, the J end by 5 bases, with 7 bases between. The CDR3 covers 10 residues. CDR1 is SQVTM, CDR2 ANQGSEA, per germline. DNA of the CDR3: TGCAGCGTCAGACAGGAGACCCAGTACTTC. Translating it yields CSVRQETQYF. Looking up the rest from reference TRBV29-1 and TRBJ2-5 gives the full variable domain: SAVISQKPSRDICQRGTSLTIQCQVDSQVTMMFWYRQQPGQSLTLIATANQGSEATYESGFVIDKFPISRPNLTFSTLTVSNMSPEDSSIYLCSVRQETQYFGPGTRLLVL.

V usage is TRBV7-6 and J usage is TRBJ1-2; 10 bases line up with TRBD1. Losses at the gene ends were 5 bases for V and 2 bases for J; bases not matched to a gene: 2. The length of the CDR3 is 14 residues. Germline CDR1 SGHVS, CDR2 FNYEAQ. In nucleotides, the CDR3 is TGTGCCAGCAGCAAGGGACAGGGGAACTATGGCTACACCTTC. This codes for CASSKGQGNYGYTF.

This clonotype was counted ten times or more. The germline gene is not matched at one end of the junction; a read error may be the cause. The V gene is TRBV7-2, the J gene TRBJ2-7, with D perhaps matching TRBD1 (6 bases). The CDR3 is made up of 13 amino acids. CDR1 is SGHTA and CDR2 is FQGNSA in the germline V gene. As DNA, the CDR3 is TGCGCCAGCAGTGAGGACAGATCCTACGAGCAGTACTTC. Protein: CASSEDRSYEQYF.

The rearrangement joins TRBV7-8 to TRBJ2-7; 10 nucleotides align to TRBD2. Germline lookup yields CDR1 SGHVS and CDR2 FQNEAQ. The CDR3 covers 15 residues. With 8 bases clipped from V and 7 bases from J, the junction kept 14 bases outside the gene matches. CDR3 nucleotide sequence: TGTGCCAGCGGAGGGGGGCTAGCGGGAGCTCAAGAGCAGTACTTC. It codes for CASGGGLAGAQEQYF.

The chain employs TRBV10-2 and TRBJ2-7, with a tentative D call TRBD2 (5 bases). CDR3 length: 15 amino acids. The V end was cut by 8 bases, the J end by 0 bases, with 17 bases between. Germline V gene sequence: CDR1 WSHSY, CDR2 SAAADI. DNA of the CDR3: TGCGCCAGCGGCCCCACTTTCAGCGGCTCCTACGAGCAGTACTTC. This encodes CASGPTFSGSYEQYF.

V gene TRBV14 combines with J gene TRBJ2-3; 12 positions match TRBD2. Germline V CDR1 and CDR2: SGHDN, FVKESK. CDR3 size: 16 residues. With V trimmed by 4 bases and J by 5 bases, 7 bases remained unmatched. The CDR3 loop reads CASSLRLAGAGDTQYF. CDR3 nucleotide sequence: TGTGCCAGCAGCCTCCGACTAGCGGGAGCTGGAGATACGCAGTATTTT.

The chain uses TRBV12-5 and TRBJ1-4; tentative D call: TRBD1 (5 bases). The CDR3 extends over 16 amino acids. V was shortened by 6 bases and J by 1 base, with 15 bases between the two germline ends. Germline V gene sequence: CDR1 LGHNT, CDR2 FRNRAP. DNA of the CDR3: TGTGCTAGTGGCCGGGGCGATTGGGTAACTAATGAAAAACTGTTTTTT. Its protein is CASGRGDWVTNEKLFF.

This clonotype was counted ten times or more. This rearrangement joins TRBV11-2 to TRBJ2-1; 9 positions match TRBD2. This CDR3 spans 17 amino acids. V was pared by 5 bases and J by 3 bases, with 11 bases of the junction left unmatched. Per germline, CDR1 SGHAT and CDR2 FQNNGV. CDR3 sequence (DNA): TGTGCCAGCAGCCACCTCACATCGCGGGAGGGCTACAATGAGCAGTTCTTC. This sequence encodes CASSHLTSREGYNEQFF. The whole variable domain, remainder taken from reference TRBV11-2 and TRBJ2-1, is EAGVAQSPRYKIIEKRQSVAFWCNPISGHATLYWYQQILGQGPKLLIQFQNNGVVDDSQLPKDRFSAERLKGVDSTLKIQPAKLEDSAVYLCASSHLTSREGYNEQFFGPGTRLTVL.

In its sample, this clonotype was seen many times. Written as DNA, the CDR3 is TGTGCCAGCAGCTCCAGCGGGAGGCACTACGAGCAGTACTTC. Protein: CASSSSGRHYEQYF. This chain uses TRBV7-9 with TRBJ2-7; 9 positions agree with TRBD2. CDR3 length: 14 amino acids. V trimming: 4 bases; J trimming: 3 bases; junction bases outside the gene matches: 4. Germline V CDR1 and CDR2: SEHNR, FQNEAQ (reference sequence).

This clonotype was picked up a small number of times. The chain links TRBV18 to TRBJ1-1, with 7 bases matching TRBD1. CDR1 is KGHSH, CDR2 LQKENI, per germline. CDR3 length equals 14 residues. The ends lost 2 bases at V and 1 base at J; junction bases unmatched: 1. The DNA of the CDR3 is TGTGCCAGCTCACCATCAGGGGGGAACACTGAAGCTTTCTTT. Residues: CASSPSGGNTEAFF.

This clonotype was recorded only once. The chain employs TRBV2 and TRBJ1-6; TRBD1 matches at 7 bases. Germline V gives CDR1 SNHLY, CDR2 FYNNEI. The ends lost 11 bases at V and 7 bases at J; junction bases unmatched: 2. CDR3 size: 11 residues. As DNA, the CDR3 is TGTGCCGTAGGGGGCAATTCACCCCTCCACTTT. Its translation: CAVGGNSPLHF.

In its sample, this clonotype was seen many times. The chain couples TRBV15 to TRBJ1-1; the D is unclear. In germline, CDR1 is LNHNV, CDR2 YYDKDF (reference sequence). CDR3 size: 14 residues. V lost 0 bases, J lost 3 bases, and 8 bases lay in between. CDR3 DNA: TGTGCCACCAGCAGAGACGGCCGGTACACTGAAGCTTTCTTT. It codes for CATSRDGRYTEAFF.